This record looks at one TCR beta chain sequence and its context. This entry is derived from a study of blood T cell repertoires in COVID-19. About the research overall: Acute-phase and convalescent COVID-19 samples originated in the United States, Italy and Spain. T cells, B-cell-depleted T cells, or PBMCs provided the cDNA or gDNA that served as material.

Followed over time, Seattle patients had been enrolled while infection was active. In the original workflow: It was from reference gene primer amplification that nucleated cell counts were estimated. Using immunoSEQ multiplex PCR, the repertoire was profiled, and TCRdb retains in-frame clones only, with some absent. V and J calls and clone size are as listed in that table; D and trimming were resolved from the DNA. This table has more than 75,000 clones, around 90% appearing once. The CDR3 has 16 residues. The V and J ends lost 6 bases and 0 bases respectively, with 17 bases between them. CDR1 and CDR2 (germline): MNHNY, SVGAGI (reference sequence).

V is TRBV6-6 and J is TRBJ1-2, with D perhaps TRBD1 (5 bases). The receptor was isolated from a man over 45 with COVID-19, enrolled during active disease. Sequenced input: peripheral blood. DNA of the CDR3: TGTGCCAGCAGCCCACCGCTGGGGCGATCTAACTATGGCTACACCTTC. Its protein product is CASSPPLGRSNYGYTF.